This record looks at one T cell receptor (beta chain) sequence and its context. Its antigen is unknown. The entry originates in a study of T cells in Graves' hyperthyroidism and ophthalmopathy. Study-wide points: In blood, most of the thyroid clonotypes expanded above 0.001 were also present. Separation of ophthalmopathy from stable hyperthyroidism was achieved by a 13 V-J model.

TCR beta CDR3 sequences were amplified from RNA transcripts. RT-PCR in the first round (using the HTBI primer set) targeted the TCR CDR3. TCRdb used MiXCR to reprocess the multiplex PCR reads, holding one entry per CDR3 protein. Here the sample spans roughly 500,000 distinct CDR3 sequences, approximately 44% being singletons. Trimming left V 5 bases short and J 9 bases short, with 14 bases between. CDR1 and CDR2 from the germline V gene are SQVTM and ANQGSEA. This CDR3 has 12 residues. Patients with uncontrolled infections, other autoimmune diseases, pregnancy or lactation were excluded. Sequenced: peripheral blood or thyroid tissue (not recorded which). The chain has TRBV29-1 and TRBJ1-3, with D perhaps matching TRBD1 (5 bases). This clonotype was sampled from an adult woman with Graves' disease, either hyperthyroidism or ophthalmopathy (not recorded which). The CDR3 reads CSVIRGDGTIYF. The CDR3 DNA follows: TGCAGCGTTATCCGCGGGGACGGCACCATATATTTT.